This is a list of T cell receptor beta chains from one sample in a study of spatial heterogeneity in lung cancer. MiXCR, applied by TCRdb to the 5' RACE reads, yields one record per CDR3 protein. The table lists more than 65,000 distinct CDR3 sequences, 10% to 15% of them singletons. The sequencing here drew on PBMCs, taken at surgery. The receptors derive from a male donor with early-stage non-small cell lung cancer. Both conserved end residues are part of each CDR3. Fields, in order: D gene, J gene, clone size, V gene, CDR3 DNA, CDR3 protein. The D gene is left open where the match is weak. Expanded clones are given a class, and other clones once, few, many or no size at all.

d_call: NA; j_call: TRBJ2-7; clone_size: few; v_call: TRBV6-6; cdr3_nt: TGTGCCAGCAGTTACTTCGATGGGGGGAGTGAGCAGTACTTC; cdr3_aa: CASSYFDGGSEQYF
d_call: NA; j_call: TRBJ1-1; clone_size: NA; v_call: TRBV7-9; cdr3_nt: TGTGCCAGCAGCGGCCAGGGGAGGACTGAAGCTTTCTTT; cdr3_aa: CASSGQGRTEAFF
d_call: TRBD2; j_call: TRBJ2-3; clone_size: many; v_call: TRBV12-3/TRBV12-4; cdr3_nt: TGTGCCAGCAGTTTCGGACTAGCGGGAGGGACAGATACGCAGTATTTT; cdr3_aa: CASSFGLAGGTDTQYF
d_call: NA; j_call: TRBJ2-1; clone_size: NA; v_call: TRBV2; cdr3_nt: TGTGCCAGCAGTGAATTTATGGAAAACGAGCAGTTCTTC; cdr3_aa: CASSEFMENEQFF
d_call: NA; j_call: TRBJ2-7; clone_size: few; v_call: TRBV27; cdr3_nt: TGTGCCAGCAGTTTTGGGTTCTCCTACGAGCAGTACTTC; cdr3_aa: CASSFGFSYEQYF
d_call: TRBD2; j_call: TRBJ2-5; clone_size: NA; v_call: TRBV5-1; cdr3_nt: TGCGCCAGCAGCGTGGGACTAGCCCAAGAGACCCAGTACTTC; cdr3_aa: CASSVGLAQETQYF
d_call: TRBD1; j_call: TRBJ1-1; clone_size: few; v_call: TRBV5-1; cdr3_nt: TGCGCCAGCAGCCTGGGGACAGGGGGCTACACTGAAGCTTTCTTT; cdr3_aa: CASSLGTGGYTEAFF
d_call: NA; j_call: TRBJ1-2; clone_size: NA; v_call: TRBV29-1; cdr3_nt: TGCAGCGTTGACCGGGACCCTGAGGGCTACACCTTC; cdr3_aa: CSVDRDPEGYTF
d_call: NA; j_call: TRBJ2-3; clone_size: few; v_call: TRBV7-9; cdr3_nt: TGTGCCAGCTCGGGGTTAGCGGCAGATACGCAGTATTTT; cdr3_aa: CASSGLAADTQYF
d_call: NA; j_call: TRBJ2-1; clone_size: NA; v_call: TRBV20-1; cdr3_nt: TGCAGTGCAGACGAACCTACTAGCATCAATGAGCAGTTCTTC; cdr3_aa: CSADEPTSINEQFF
d_call: TRBD1; j_call: TRBJ2-1; clone_size: NA; v_call: TRBV5-1; cdr3_nt: TGCGCCAGCAGCCGGGGACAGGGGGACGATGAGCAGTTCTTC; cdr3_aa: CASSRGQGDDEQFF
d_call: NA; j_call: TRBJ2-3; clone_size: NA; v_call: TRBV7-2; cdr3_nt: TGTGCCAGCAGCTGGTGGGCCACAGATACGCAGTATTTT; cdr3_aa: CASSWWATDTQYF
d_call: NA; j_call: TRBJ2-7; clone_size: NA; v_call: TRBV27; cdr3_nt: TGTGCCAGCAGCCGCGACCATTACGAGCAGTACTTC; cdr3_aa: CASSRDHYEQYF
d_call: TRBD1; j_call: TRBJ2-7; clone_size: many; v_call: TRBV5-1; cdr3_nt: TGCGCCAGCAGCTTAGGGACAGGGGTCTACGAGCAGTACTTC; cdr3_aa: CASSLGTGVYEQYF
d_call: TRBD2; j_call: TRBJ2-1; clone_size: many; v_call: TRBV20-1; cdr3_nt: TGCAGTGCTCGGGGAAACGGGAGGGAAATTGAGCAGTTCTTC; cdr3_aa: CSARGNGREIEQFF
d_call: TRBD1; j_call: TRBJ2-6; clone_size: NA; v_call: TRBV29-1; cdr3_nt: TGCAGCGTTGAAGAACAGGGGGCAGAAGGGGCCAACGTCCTGACTTTC; cdr3_aa: CSVEEQGAEGANVLTF
d_call: TRBD2; j_call: TRBJ2-2; clone_size: NA; v_call: TRBV20-1; cdr3_nt: TGCAGTGCTAGAGATGGCGGGAGGGCGAACACCGGGGAGCTGTTTTTT; cdr3_aa: CSARDGGRANTGELFF
d_call: NA; j_call: TRBJ1-4; clone_size: NA; v_call: TRBV5-1; cdr3_nt: TGCGCCAGCAGCTTGTTTGGGAGATTGGATGAAAAACTGTTTTTT; cdr3_aa: CASSLFGRLDEKLFF
d_call: NA; j_call: TRBJ2-3; clone_size: NA; v_call: TRBV23-1; cdr3_nt: TGCGCCCTCAGGAGCTATAATAGCACAGATACGCAGTATTTT; cdr3_aa: CALRSYNSTDTQYF
d_call: NA; j_call: TRBJ2-5; clone_size: NA; v_call: TRBV3-1; cdr3_nt: TGTGCCAGCAGCCAAGGGGGGTCGGTAGAGACCCAGTACTTC; cdr3_aa: CASSQGGSVETQYF
d_call: NA; j_call: TRBJ1-1; clone_size: NA; v_call: TRBV2; cdr3_nt: TGTGCCAGCAGTGACGGGATCCGGACTGAAGCTTTCTTT; cdr3_aa: CASSDGIRTEAFF
d_call: TRBD2; j_call: TRBJ2-1; clone_size: few; v_call: TRBV6-2/TRBV6-3; cdr3_nt: TGTGCCAGCATTCTGACTAGCGGGCTTGCTCACAATGAGCAGTTCTTC; cdr3_aa: CASILTSGLAHNEQFF
d_call: NA; j_call: TRBJ1-5; clone_size: NA; v_call: TRBV6-1; cdr3_nt: TGTGCCAGCAGTGAAGCCGGACAAGATAGCAATCAGCCCCAGCATTTT; cdr3_aa: CASSEAGQDSNQPQHF
d_call: NA; j_call: TRBJ2-4; clone_size: few; v_call: TRBV6-6; cdr3_nt: TGTGCCAGCACCTCCAAAGTAGGGGCCAAAAACATTCAGTACTTC; cdr3_aa: CASTSKVGAKNIQYF
d_call: TRBD1; j_call: TRBJ2-2; clone_size: few; v_call: TRBV29-1; cdr3_nt: TGCAGCGCCGGGACAGTCCCGGGGGAGCTGTTTTTT; cdr3_aa: CSAGTVPGELFF
d_call: NA; j_call: TRBJ2-7; clone_size: few; v_call: TRBV5-1; cdr3_nt: TGCGCCAGCAGCTTGGAGGCCGGAGTCTACGAGCAGTACTTC; cdr3_aa: CASSLEAGVYEQYF
d_call: TRBD2; j_call: TRBJ2-7; clone_size: NA; v_call: TRBV12-3/TRBV12-4; cdr3_nt: TGTGCCGGGGGGAGGGACCACGAGCAGTACTTC; cdr3_aa: CAGGRDHEQYF
d_call: NA; j_call: TRBJ2-3; clone_size: NA; v_call: TRBV6-1; cdr3_nt: TGTGCCAGCAGTGAACAGGGAAGGACAGATACGCAGTATTTT; cdr3_aa: CASSEQGRTDTQYF
d_call: NA; j_call: TRBJ2-3; clone_size: few; v_call: TRBV7-3; cdr3_nt: TGTGCCAGCAGCCTATTGGATACGCAGTATTTT; cdr3_aa: CASSLLDTQYF
d_call: NA; j_call: TRBJ2-2; clone_size: NA; v_call: TRBV3-1; cdr3_nt: TGTGCCAGCAGCCCCCCCACTCCCGAGGCCGGGGAGCTGTTT; cdr3_aa: CASSPPTPEAGELF
d_call: TRBD1; j_call: TRBJ1-1; clone_size: NA; v_call: TRBV11-2; cdr3_nt: TGTGCCAGCAACCTGGGGACAGTGAGCACTGAAGCTTTCTTT; cdr3_aa: CASNLGTVSTEAFF
d_call: TRBD2; j_call: TRBJ2-7; clone_size: NA; v_call: TRBV7-9; cdr3_nt: TGTGCCAGCAGCTTAACTCAGCGGGAGGGCGAGCAGTACTTC; cdr3_aa: CASSLTQREGEQYF
d_call: NA; j_call: TRBJ2-1; clone_size: few; v_call: TRBV3-1; cdr3_nt: TGTGCCAGCACCTCCTCCACAGGGAGTGAGCAGTTCTTC; cdr3_aa: CASTSSTGSEQFF
d_call: NA; j_call: TRBJ2-1; clone_size: few; v_call: TRBV11-2; cdr3_nt: TGTGCCAGCAGCGGGGCCTCAGGGGTCTACAATGAGCAGTTCTTC; cdr3_aa: CASSGASGVYNEQFF
d_call: TRBD2; j_call: TRBJ2-3; clone_size: many; v_call: TRBV9; cdr3_nt: TGTGCCAGCAGCGCGAGAGGGACTAGCGGAGCAGATACGCAGTATTTT; cdr3_aa: CASSARGTSGADTQYF
d_call: NA; j_call: TRBJ2-5; clone_size: NA; v_call: TRBV20-1; cdr3_nt: TGCAGTGCTAGACTATCCAGGGGGGCCCAGTACTTC; cdr3_aa: CSARLSRGAQYF
d_call: TRBD2; j_call: TRBJ2-7; clone_size: NA; v_call: TRBV2; cdr3_nt: TGTGCCAGCGAAGCGACTAGCTCCATCCGCGAGCAGTACTTC; cdr3_aa: CASEATSSIREQYF
d_call: TRBD2; j_call: TRBJ2-1; clone_size: NA; v_call: TRBV20-1; cdr3_nt: TGCAGTGCTGTAACTAGCGGGAGCTTGGTTCAACCATACCGCTCGATAAACAATGAGCAGTTCTTC; cdr3_aa: CSAVTSGSLVQPYRSINNEQFF
d_call: NA; j_call: TRBJ2-3; clone_size: few; v_call: TRBV20-1; cdr3_nt: TGCAGTGCCAGAGGGACAAGGGGCGATGGCACAGATACGCAGTATTTT; cdr3_aa: CSARGTRGDGTDTQYF
d_call: TRBD2; j_call: TRBJ2-1; clone_size: NA; v_call: TRBV29-1; cdr3_nt: TGCAGCGCCCGTGGGGAACTAGCGGGAGGATTGCCCTACAATGAGCAGTTCTTC; cdr3_aa: CSARGELAGGLPYNEQFF
d_call: NA; j_call: TRBJ1-3; clone_size: NA; v_call: TRBV19; cdr3_nt: TGTGCCAGTAGTCTCCGACGGCTTCAAGGAAACACCATATATTTT; cdr3_aa: CASSLRRLQGNTIYF
d_call: NA; j_call: TRBJ2-5; clone_size: NA; v_call: TRBV14; cdr3_nt: TGTGCCAGCAGCCAGATCGGGTCACTGTACCAAGAGACCCAGTACTTC; cdr3_aa: CASSQIGSLYQETQYF
d_call: TRBD2; j_call: TRBJ2-7; clone_size: many; v_call: TRBV5-6; cdr3_nt: TGTGCCAGCAGCGTGGGACTATCAATTTCCTACGAGCAGTACTTC; cdr3_aa: CASSVGLSISYEQYF
d_call: NA; j_call: TRBJ2-3; clone_size: NA; v_call: TRBV5-4; cdr3_nt: TGTGCCAGCAGCTCCAGAGATACGCAGTATTTT; cdr3_aa: CASSSRDTQYF
d_call: NA; j_call: TRBJ1-4; clone_size: NA; v_call: TRBV27; cdr3_nt: TGTGCCAGTCGAGAGGGGGAGGTGAATGAAAAACTGTTTTTT; cdr3_aa: CASREGEVNEKLFF
d_call: NA; j_call: TRBJ1-5; clone_size: few; v_call: TRBV2; cdr3_nt: TGTGCCAGCAGAAGGAATTTCTCAGGGCTTAGCAATCAGCCCCAGCATTTT; cdr3_aa: CASRRNFSGLSNQPQHF
d_call: TRBD1; j_call: TRBJ2-2; clone_size: NA; v_call: TRBV5-1; cdr3_nt: TGCGCCAGCACCCGGTGGGGACAGGGGAACACCGGGGAGCTGTTTTTT; cdr3_aa: CASTRWGQGNTGELFF
d_call: NA; j_call: TRBJ2-2; clone_size: few; v_call: TRBV6-1; cdr3_nt: TGTGCCAGCAGTGAACGGGCGGACACCGGGGAGCTGTTTTTT; cdr3_aa: CASSERADTGELFF
d_call: NA; j_call: TRBJ2-5; clone_size: few; v_call: TRBV28; cdr3_nt: TGTGCCAGCAGTTGGGGGGTAGCTGGGACCCAGTACTTC; cdr3_aa: CASSWGVAGTQYF
d_call: NA; j_call: TRBJ2-6; clone_size: NA; v_call: TRBV18; cdr3_nt: TGTGCCAGCTCACGGGCAGGAGGGCTGCTCGGGGCCAACGTCCTGACTTTC; cdr3_aa: CASSRAGGLLGANVLTF
d_call: NA; j_call: TRBJ1-2; clone_size: NA; v_call: TRBV29-1; cdr3_nt: TGCAGCGTTGAAAGCGGGACCTATGGCTACACCTTC; cdr3_aa: CSVESGTYGYTF
d_call: NA; j_call: TRBJ2-2; clone_size: many; v_call: TRBV11-2; cdr3_nt: TGTGCCAGCAGTTTAGGGGGGACCGGGGAGCTGTTTTTT; cdr3_aa: CASSLGGTGELFF
d_call: NA; j_call: TRBJ2-1; clone_size: many; v_call: TRBV10-3; cdr3_nt: TGTGCCATCAGGAGCTCCGGAGGGATCAATGAGCAGTTCTTC; cdr3_aa: CAIRSSGGINEQFF